One and the same sample provided the 25 T cell receptor beta chains below, sequenced in a study of neoadjuvant nivolumab and ipilimumab in lung cancer. Repertoires were generated with immunoSEQ multiplex PCR, while TCRdb's copy carries only in-frame clones and drops some. The data contain about 27,000 clones, roughly 76% of them seen just once; the ten biggest clones take up 15% to 20%. Source: tumor tissue, taken after neoadjuvant nivolumab, alone or with ipilimumab, at or shortly before surgery. The receptors derive from an adult with non-small cell lung cancer.

The V gene is TRBV6-6, the J gene TRBJ2-5, with D tentatively TRBD2 (7 bases). The germline V and J ends were trimmed by 0 bases and 5 bases, with 13 bases remaining between them. The V gene's germline CDR1 is MNHNY and CDR2 SVGAGI (reference sequence). The CDR3 contains 15 residues. CDR3 sequence: CASSYSGGRRETQYF. In DNA form, the CDR3 reads TGTGCCAGCAGTTACTCGGGGGGGCGGAGGGAGACCCAGTACTTC.

This rearrangement joins TRBV5-1 to TRBJ2-3, with D possibly TRBD1 on 5 matching bases. The V gene lost 7 bases and the J gene lost 2 bases, with 11 bases spanning the gap. Germline V lookup: CDR1 SGHRS, CDR2 YFSETQ. This CDR3 spans 13 amino acids. The CDR3 here is CASRDSPTDTQYF. DNA of the CDR3: TGCGCCAGCCGAGACAGCCCCACAGATACGCAGTATTTT.

The chain employs TRBV15 and TRBJ2-5; D call uncertain. Trimming shortened V by 0 bases and J by 6 bases, and 8 bases separated the two germline ends. The CDR3 covers 13 residues. Looked up from germline, CDR1 is LNHNV and CDR2 is YYDKDF (reference sequence). The CDR3 protein is CATSRDLEKTQYF. In nucleotides, the CDR3 is TGTGCCACCAGCAGAGATTTAGAGAAGACCCAGTACTTC.

This chain joins TRBV6-5 and TRBJ1-1, with D unresolved. Germline V gene data show CDR1 as MNHEY and CDR2 as SVGAGI. This CDR3 spans 13 amino acids. V lost 2 bases and J lost 5, with 9 bases in between. The CDR3 DNA is TGTGCCAGCAGTTACCTCAGGAGGACTGAAGCTTTCTTT. This translates into CASSYLRRTEAFF.

V is TRBV6-6 and J is TRBJ1-4; 8 bases map to TRBD1. CDR3 size: 13 residues. The germline gives CDR1 MNHNY, CDR2 SVGAGI (reference sequence). With V trimmed by 6 bases and J by 7 bases, 4 bases remained unmatched. CDR3 DNA: TGTGCCAGCAGAGGACAGGGTGCTGAAAAACTGTTTTTT. Translating gives CASRGQGAEKLFF.

The V gene is TRBV7-8, the J gene TRBJ2-3, with 10 bases matching TRBD2. The CDR3 is 16 residues long. Per the germline V gene, CDR1 is SGHVS and CDR2 is FQNEAQ. Trimming removed 0 bases from V and 2 bases from J; junction bases left unmatched: 2. The CDR3 sequence: CASSLASGGITDTQYF. CDR3 nucleotides: TGTGCCAGCAGCTTAGCTAGCGGGGGGATCACAGATACGCAGTATTTT.

The chain recombines TRBV10-3 with TRBJ2-2, with a weak D call TRBD1 (5 bases). Trimming cost V 3 bases and J 4 bases, with 12 bases left between them. Germline loops: CDR1 ENHRY, CDR2 SYGVKD. This CDR3 comprises 15 residues. CDR3: CAISDQGRGTGELFF. In DNA, the CDR3 is TGTGCCATCAGTGATCAGGGTAGAGGCACCGGGGAGCTGTTTTTT.

V usage is TRBV6-6 and J usage is TRBJ2-6; D remains unclear. The V end lost 6 bases, the J end lost 0 bases, and 6 bases lay between the germline ends. CDR1 is MNHNY and CDR2 is SVGAGI in the germline V gene (reference sequence). The CDR3 extends over 14 amino acids. DNA of the CDR3: TGTGCCAGCAGAATGATCTCTGGGGCCAACGTCCTGACTTTC. The encoded protein is CASRMISGANVLTF.

The count of this clone is one. V gene TRBV6-1 combines with J gene TRBJ1-2; D unresolved. CDR1 and CDR2 from the germline V gene are MNHNS and SASEGT. This CDR3 comprises 12 residues. The V and J ends lost 7 bases and 0 bases respectively, with 6 bases between them. The CDR3 coding sequence is TGTGCCAGCACAAATCCTAACTATGGCTACACCTTC. Its translation is CASTNPNYGYTF.

The chain recombines TRBV19 with TRBJ2-6; no firm D call. With 3 bases removed from V and 0 bases from J, the gap between germline ends came to 6 bases. Germline lookup yields CDR1 LNHDA and CDR2 SQIVND (reference sequence). CDR3 length: 15 residues. The DNA of the CDR3 is TGTGCCAGTAGTATTCGAAGCTCTGGGGCCAACGTCCTGACTTTC. Amino acids: CASSIRSSGANVLTF.

As to this clone: A read error may produce the germline difference seen at one junction end. The CDR3 is CASTERGASHF. Here the CDR3 DNA reads TGTGCCAGCACAGAGCGGGGGGCCTCGCACTTC. V is TRBV6-5 and J is TRBJ2-7, with 9 bases lining up with TRBD2. This CDR3 has 11 residues. CDR1 MNHEY and CDR2 SVGAGI come from the germline V gene.

This chain uses TRBV4-3 with TRBJ1-6, with 8 positions matching TRBD1. The CDR3 consists of 15 residues. Germline lookup yields CDR1 LGHNA and CDR2 YSLEER. The V and J ends lost 3 bases and 9 bases, in that order; junction bases with no gene match: 7. The CDR3 spells CASSQDRESSSPLHF. CDR3 nucleotides: TGCGCCAGCAGCCAGGACAGGGAATCTTCTTCACCCCTCCACTTT.

This clone was detected only once. The V gene is TRBV18, the J gene TRBJ2-7, with D possibly TRBD1 on 5 matching bases. This CDR3 is 15 amino acids long. From germline, CDR1 is KGHSH and CDR2 LQKENI. V was clipped by 3 bases and J by 2 bases, with 14 bases between them. The CDR3 spells CASSPAQGSPYEQYF. CDR3 coding DNA: TGTGCCAGCTCACCCGCCCAGGGTTCTCCCTACGAGCAGTACTTC.

This clone was seen more than once but under ten times. The genes are TRBV9 and TRBJ2-1; 12 positions match TRBD2. The J segment lost 12 bases and the V segment lost 4 bases, leaving 8 bases of the junction unmatched. The CDR3 totals 14 residues. CDR1 is SGDLS, CDR2 YYNGEE, per germline. The DNA for the CDR3 is TGTGCCAGCAGCCCGGGACTAGCGGGCGGAGGGCAGTTCTTC. Its protein is CASSPGLAGGGQFF.

The chain combines TRBV6-1 with TRBJ2-7, with D perhaps TRBD2 (5 bases). V was cut by 4 bases and J by 0 bases, with 13 bases left in between. The CDR3 is made up of 15 amino acids. CDR1 and CDR2 from the germline V gene are MNHNS and SASEGT. The CDR3 region has the DNA TGTGCCAGCAGTGCGAGCGCTGGGAGCTCCTACGAGCAGTACTTC. The encoded protein is CASSASAGSSYEQYF.

The chain combines TRBV11-2 with TRBJ2-1; TRBD2 matches 13 bases. CDR3 length equals 16 residues. V dropped 4 bases and J dropped 5; count of bases not matched to a gene: 5. Germline V gene data show CDR1 as SGHAT and CDR2 as FQNNGV. The DNA of the CDR3 is TGTGCCAGCAGCTACTGGACTAGCGGGGGAAACAATGAGCAGTTCTTC. This codes for CASSYWTSGGNNEQFF.

The chain carries TRBV6-6 and TRBJ2-7; 9 bases map to TRBD2. CDR1 and CDR2 from the germline V gene are MNHNY and SVGAGI (reference sequence). V was pared by 6 bases and J by 4 bases, with 7 bases of the junction left unmatched. This CDR3 comprises 14 residues. The CDR3 here is CASRGGGEKYEQYF. The DNA for the CDR3 is TGTGCCAGCAGGGGCGGGGGGGAAAAGTACGAGCAGTACTTC.

The chain combines TRBV18 with TRBJ1-2; the D is unclear. Germline V CDR1 and CDR2: KGHSH, LQKENI. The CDR3 is 13 amino acids. V was trimmed by 3 bases and J by 4 bases, leaving 9 bases between them. CDR3 nucleotides: TGTGCCAGCTCACCGGCACCTCGCTATGGCTACACCTTC. Its protein product is CASSPAPRYGYTF.

The chain couples TRBV6-1 to TRBJ2-7; TRBD2 aligns across 7 bases. CDR1 is MNHNS, CDR2 SASEGT, per germline. Trimming took 3 bases from V and 2 from J; bases not matched to a gene: 4. The CDR3 has 14 amino acids. CDR3 sequence reads: CASSEGGGAYEQYF. The CDR3 DNA follows: TGTGCCAGCAGTGAGGGTGGGGGGGCCTACGAGCAGTACTTC.

The chain is built from TRBV12-5 and TRBJ2-6; D might be TRBD1 (6 bases). The CDR3 consists of 15 residues. V lost 6 bases and J 0 bases, leaving 9 bases between the germline ends. Germline assignment: CDR1 LGHNT and CDR2 FRNRAP. For the CDR3, the DNA is TGTGCTAGTGGCCAGGACAGCTCTGGGGCCAACGTCCTGACTTTC. It yields the protein CASGQDSSGANVLTF. The variable domain in full, completed from reference TRBV12-5 and TRBJ2-6, reads DARVTQTPRHKVTEMGQEVTMRCQPILGHNTVFWYRQTMMQGLELLAYFRNRAPLDDSGMPKDRFSAEMPDATLATLKIQPSEPRDSAVYFCASGQDSSGANVLTFGAGSRLTVL.

This chain links TRBV6-6 with TRBJ2-5, with 12 bases identical to TRBD1. Germline trimming cut 11 bases from V and 5 bases from J; bases unmatched to any gene: 6. The CDR3 has 13 residues. CDR1 and CDR2 (germline): MNHNY, SVGAGI (reference sequence). This CDR3 reads CAVGTGGRETQYF. Here the CDR3 DNA reads TGTGCCGTAGGGACAGGGGGCCGGGAGACCCAGTACTTC.

The chain joins TRBV20-1 to TRBJ1-1; the D is unclear. There are 11 residues in the CDR3. Looked up from germline, CDR1 is DFQATT and CDR2 is SNEGSKA (reference sequence). The V end lost 4 bases, the J end lost 1 base, and 4 bases lay between the germline ends. CDR3 amino acids: CSAIWNTEAFF. CDR3 bases: TGCAGTGCTATCTGGAACACTGAAGCTTTCTTT.

The chain uses TRBV5-6 and TRBJ2-1; possibly TRBD2 for D (7 bases). The CDR3 sequence is 16 residues long. V lost 0 bases to trimming and J lost 3 bases, with 13 bases between them. Germline loops: CDR1 SGHDT, CDR2 YYEEEE. CDR3 amino acids: CASSLDAGAFYNEQFF. DNA for the CDR3: TGTGCCAGCAGCTTGGATGCGGGGGCTTTCTACAATGAGCAGTTCTTC.

The V call is TRBV5-1, the J call TRBJ2-5; 7 bases align to TRBD2. The ends lost 0 bases at V and 7 bases at J; junction bases unmatched: 0. CDR1 and CDR2 (germline): SGHRS, YFSETQ. There are 12 residues in the CDR3. CDR3: CASSLERGTQYF. CDR3 DNA sequence: TGCGCCAGCAGCTTGGAGCGGGGGACCCAGTACTTC.

This clone was observed once. The gene calls are TRBV5-1 and TRBJ2-3; TRBD1 agrees at 8 bases. Germline V gene data show CDR1 as SGHRS and CDR2 as YFSETQ. V was pared by 4 bases and J by 8 bases, with 3 bases of the junction left unmatched. This CDR3 region has 12 residues. CDR3 sequence (DNA): TGCGCCAGCAGCCAGGACAGGGTTACGCAGTATTTT. Its translation is CASSQDRVTQYF.